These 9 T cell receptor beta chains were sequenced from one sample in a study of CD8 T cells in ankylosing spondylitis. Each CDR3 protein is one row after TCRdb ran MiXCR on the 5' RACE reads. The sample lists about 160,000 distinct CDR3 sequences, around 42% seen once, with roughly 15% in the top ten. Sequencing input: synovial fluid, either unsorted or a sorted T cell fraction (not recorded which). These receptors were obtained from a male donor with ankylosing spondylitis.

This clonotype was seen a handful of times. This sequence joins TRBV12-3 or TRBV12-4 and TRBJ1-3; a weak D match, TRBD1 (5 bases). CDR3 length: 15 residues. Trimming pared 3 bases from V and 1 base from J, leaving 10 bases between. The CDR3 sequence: CASSFDRPSGNTIYF. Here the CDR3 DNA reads TGTGCCAGCAGTTTTGACAGACCATCTGGAAACACCATATATTTT.

In nucleotides, the CDR3 is TGCGCCAGCAGCCAAAGGACAGGTCGGACTGAAGCTTTCTTT. This translates into CASSQRTGRTEAFF. This rearrangement joins TRBV4-1 to TRBJ1-1; 7 bases map to TRBD1. The ends lost 2 bases at V and 5 bases at J; junction bases unmatched: 5. This CDR3 region has 14 residues. CDR1 is MGHRA and CDR2 is YSYEKL in the germline V gene.

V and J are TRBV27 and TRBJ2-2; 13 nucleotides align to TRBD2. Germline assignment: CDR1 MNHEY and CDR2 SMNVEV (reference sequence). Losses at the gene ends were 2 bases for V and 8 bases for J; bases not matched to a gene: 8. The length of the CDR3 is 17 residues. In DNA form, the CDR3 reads TGTGCCAGCAGTTTACTTGGGGGACTAGCGGGAACTGGGGAGCTGTTTTTT. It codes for CASSLLGGLAGTGELFF.

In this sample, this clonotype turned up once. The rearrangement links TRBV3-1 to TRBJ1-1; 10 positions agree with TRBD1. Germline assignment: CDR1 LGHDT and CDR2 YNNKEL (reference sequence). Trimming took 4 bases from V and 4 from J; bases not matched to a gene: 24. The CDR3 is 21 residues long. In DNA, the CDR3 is TGTGCCAGCAGCCCGGATGATTTTCCCCGGGACAGGGGCGATTATGGCACTGAAGCTTTCTTT. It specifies CASSPDDFPRDRGDYGTEAFF.

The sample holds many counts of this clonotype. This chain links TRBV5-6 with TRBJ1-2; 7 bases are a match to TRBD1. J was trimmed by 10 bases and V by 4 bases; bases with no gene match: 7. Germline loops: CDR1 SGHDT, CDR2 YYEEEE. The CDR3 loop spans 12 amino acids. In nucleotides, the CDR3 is TGTGCCAGCAGCCTGCAGGGGGTCGCCTACACCTTC. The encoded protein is CASSLQGVAYTF.

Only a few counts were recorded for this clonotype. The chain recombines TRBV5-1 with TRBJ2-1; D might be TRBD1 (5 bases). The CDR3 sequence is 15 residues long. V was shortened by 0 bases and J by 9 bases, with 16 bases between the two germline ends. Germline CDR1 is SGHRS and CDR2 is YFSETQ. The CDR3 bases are TGCGCCAGCAGCTTGGGAAGCCAGGGTTTCAGTGAGCAGTTCTTC. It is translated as CASSLGSQGFSEQFF.

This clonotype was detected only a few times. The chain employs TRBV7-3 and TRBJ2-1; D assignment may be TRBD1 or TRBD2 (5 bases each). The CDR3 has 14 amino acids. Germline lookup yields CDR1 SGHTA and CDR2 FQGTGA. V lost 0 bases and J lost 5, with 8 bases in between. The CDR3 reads CASSLTGTNNEQFF. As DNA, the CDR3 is TGTGCCAGCAGCTTAACCGGGACCAACAATGAGCAGTTCTTC.

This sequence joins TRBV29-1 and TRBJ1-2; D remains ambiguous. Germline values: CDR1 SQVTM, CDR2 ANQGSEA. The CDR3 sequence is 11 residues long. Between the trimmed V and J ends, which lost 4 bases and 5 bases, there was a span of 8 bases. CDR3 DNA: TGCAGCGTTGTGGAGACATATGGCTACACCTTC. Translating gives CSVVETYGYTF.

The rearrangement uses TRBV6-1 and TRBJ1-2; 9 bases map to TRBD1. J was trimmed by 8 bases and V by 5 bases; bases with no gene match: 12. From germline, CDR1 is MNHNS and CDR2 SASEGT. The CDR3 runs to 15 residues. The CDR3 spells CASSPRDREGKGYTF. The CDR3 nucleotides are TGTGCCAGCAGTCCTCGGGACAGGGAAGGAAAAGGCTACACCTTC.